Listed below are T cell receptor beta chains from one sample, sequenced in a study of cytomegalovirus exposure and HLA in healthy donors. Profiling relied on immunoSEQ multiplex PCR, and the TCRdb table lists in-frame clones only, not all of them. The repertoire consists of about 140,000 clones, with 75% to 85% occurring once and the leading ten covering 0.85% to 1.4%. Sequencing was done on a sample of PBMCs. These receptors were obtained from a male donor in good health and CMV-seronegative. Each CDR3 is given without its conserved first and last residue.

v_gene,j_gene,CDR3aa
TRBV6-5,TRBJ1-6,ASSYGADSYNSPLH
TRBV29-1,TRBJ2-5,SVEARARETQY
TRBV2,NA,ASRDQRNEQY
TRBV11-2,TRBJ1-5,ASSSLQPQH
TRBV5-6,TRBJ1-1,ASSRIPQGAAKAEAF
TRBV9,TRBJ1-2,ASSVAGFYT
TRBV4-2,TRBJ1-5,ASSHEDRGSNQPQH
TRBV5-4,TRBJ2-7,ASSTSGSYEQY
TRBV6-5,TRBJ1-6,ASSLGTVNSPLH
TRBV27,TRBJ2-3,ASSFLAGGQGADTQY
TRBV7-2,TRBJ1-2,ASSTTGTGDGYT
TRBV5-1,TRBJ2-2,ASSVRTDTGELF
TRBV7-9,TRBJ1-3,ASSSFLMRQGINTIY
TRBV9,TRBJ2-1,ASSVIAGADEQF
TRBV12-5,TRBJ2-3,ASGSPTDTQY
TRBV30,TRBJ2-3,AWSVTGVRGTQY
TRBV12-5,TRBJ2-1,ASGWLGRQYNEQF
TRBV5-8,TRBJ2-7,ASHRDPGESYEQY
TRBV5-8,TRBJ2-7,ASTVSGGAAYEQY
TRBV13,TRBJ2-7,ASSRSGGAYEQY
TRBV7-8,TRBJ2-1,ASSLKGGLRDRGHEQF
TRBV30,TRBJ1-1,AWRSSSGTGLATEAF
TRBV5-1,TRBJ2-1,ASSLARREQF
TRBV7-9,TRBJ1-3,ASPDSFSGNTIY
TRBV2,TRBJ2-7,ASREPSYEQY
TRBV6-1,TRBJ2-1,ASVPFLADNEQF
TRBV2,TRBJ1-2,ASSLVPGYGYT
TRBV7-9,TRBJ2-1,ASSSTSGASSYNEQF
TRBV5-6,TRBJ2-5,ASSLAAGRRY
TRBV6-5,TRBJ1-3,ASTDRSRNTIY
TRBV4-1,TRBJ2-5,ASSQGTSGPALGETQY